The rows below give T cell receptor beta chains drawn from one sample of a study of blood T cell repertoires in COVID-19. The assay was immunoSEQ multiplex PCR, and TCRdb's table has in-frame clones only and misses some. This sample has more than 60,000 clones; roughly 87% occur once, and the top ten carry almost 5%. The sample comprised peripheral blood. These receptors all stem from a woman aged 45-60 years with active COVID-19. Each CDR3 is given with its conserved first and last residue. A D gene is named only where the DNA matches it firmly. Size values are once, few and many counts, or a class for expanded clones, and some rows have none.

j_call d_call cdr3_length clone_size v_call cdr3_aa cdr3_nt
TRBJ1-5 NA 19 NA TRBV5-6 CASSRAGTEVFYSNQPQHF TGTGCCAGCAGCCGAGCGGGGACCGAGGTATTTTATAGCAATCAGCCCCAGCATTTT
TRBJ2-7 TRBD1 12 few TRBV7-9 CASSQGVWEQYF TGTGCCAGCAGCCAGGGGGTATGGGAGCAGTACTTC
TRBJ1-2 NA 11 NA TRBV5-5 CASSQVAGYTF TGTGCCAGCAGCCAGGTCGCGGGCTACACCTTC
TRBJ1-1 NA 13 NA TRBV21-1 CAGGQGVNTEAFF TGTGCCGGGGGACAGGGGGTGAACACTGAAGCTTTCTTT
TRBJ2-1 TRBD2 17 NA TRBV28 CASSSLTGLATYNEQFF TGTGCCAGCAGTTCATTAACGGGACTAGCGACCTACAATGAGCAGTTCTTC
TRBJ2-3 TRBD1 15 NA TRBV5-1 CASSFTGDTADTQYF TGCGCCAGCAGTTTCACAGGGGATACGGCAGATACGCAGTATTTT
TRBJ1-3 TRBD1 17 NA TRBV7-9 CASSGQGSALVGNTIYF TGTGCCAGCAGCGGACAGGGGTCTGCATTAGTTGGAAACACCATATATTTT
TRBJ2-1 NA 15 NA TRBV5-1 CASSFESGTFAEQFF TGCGCCAGCAGCTTCGAGTCCGGGACATTTGCTGAGCAGTTCTTC
TRBJ2-7 NA 15 NA TRBV5-5 CASSLGAGGLGEQYF TGTGCCAGCAGCTTAGGGGCAGGGGGGCTAGGCGAGCAGTACTTC
TRBJ2-2 NA 13 NA TRBV7-2 CASSLGRAGELFF TGTGCCAGCAGCTTAGGGAGGGCCGGGGAGCTGTTTTTT
TRBJ2-7 NA 14 NA TRBV10-3 CAISESEAAYEQYF TGTGCCATCAGTGAGTCTGAGGCAGCCTACGAGCAGTACTTC
TRBJ2-2 NA 13 NA TRBV28 CASSPLAWGELFF TGTGCCAGCAGTCCACTAGCTTGGGGGGAGCTGTTTTTT
TRBJ1-6 NA 15 NA TRBV5-1 CASSLVWGGDSPLHF TGCGCCAGCAGCTTGGTGTGGGGCGGAGATTCACCCCTCCACTTT
TRBJ1-1 NA 13 NA TRBV7-3 CASSIRGNTEAFF TGTGCCAGCAGCATCAGGGGAAACACTGAAGCTTTCTTT
TRBJ1-4 TRBD1 15 NA TRBV27 CASSDRGLWDEKLFF TGTGCCAGCAGCGACAGGGGGCTGTGGGATGAAAAACTGTTTTTT
TRBJ1-2 NA 14 few TRBV9 CASSVETGNYGYTF TGTGCCAGCAGCGTAGAGACAGGCAACTATGGCTACACCTTC
TRBJ1-1 NA 15 NA TRBV6-1 CASSDSARGNTEAFF TGTGCCAGCAGTGATAGTGCAAGGGGAAACACTGAAGCTTTCTTT
TRBJ2-1 NA 12 NA TRBV18 CASSPEYNEQFF TGTGCCAGCTCACCTGAGTACAATGAGCAGTTCTTC
TRBJ2-2 TRBD2 15 NA TRBV7-9 CASSSSGVRIGELFF TGTGCCAGCAGCTCGAGCGGGGTTAGGATTGGGGAGCTGTTTTTT
TRBJ2-1 NA 13 once TRBV11-2 CASSLGSEREQFF TGTGCCAGCAGCTTAGGATCGGAGCGAGAGCAGTTCTTC
TRBJ2-2 NA 15 NA TRBV18 CASSPRLSDTGELFF TGTGCCAGCTCACCACGACTCTCGGACACCGGGGAGCTGTTTTTT
TRBJ2-5 TRBD2 15 NA TRBV28 CASSLSPGREKTQYF TGTGCCAGCAGTTTAAGTCCGGGGAGGGAAAAGACCCAGTACTTC
TRBJ2-1 TRBD2 17 NA TRBV7-6 CASSLALAGPVYNEQFF TGTGCCAGCAGCTTAGCGTTAGCGGGTCCGGTCTACAATGAGCAGTTCTTC
TRBJ2-1 TRBD2 13 NA TRBV2 CASSPSGRSEQFF TGTGCCAGCAGTCCTAGCGGGAGGAGTGAGCAGTTCTTC
TRBJ2-1 TRBD2 17 NA TRBV14 CASSHSGATSPYNEQFF TGTGCCAGCAGCCATTCTGGCGCGACTAGCCCCTACAATGAGCAGTTCTTC
TRBJ2-3 TRBD2 15 NA TRBV7-9 CASSNFPGGPDTQYF TGTGCCAGCAGCAATTTCCCGGGAGGGCCTGATACGCAGTATTTT
TRBJ1-2 NA 14 few TRBV5-4 CASSPNRDNYGYTF TGTGCCAGCTCCCCAAACAGGGATAACTATGGCTACACCTTC
TRBJ2-2 NA 15 NA TRBV9 CASSPGTQNTGELFF TGTGCCAGCAGCCCCGGGACACAGAACACCGGGGAGCTGTTTTTT
TRBJ2-7 TRBD1 16 NA TRBV27 CASSLGTGNLAYEQYF TGTGCCAGCAGTTTAGGGACAGGGAATCTGGCCTACGAGCAGTACTTC
TRBJ2-5 NA 16 NA TRBV5-1 CASSLEQGTRPAAQYF TGCGCCAGCAGCTTGGAACAGGGGACTAGGCCTGCGGCCCAGTACTTC
TRBJ1-2 NA 15 NA TRBV5-8 CASSLAPGANYGYTF TGTGCCAGCAGCTTGGCCCCGGGAGCGAACTATGGCTACACCTTC
TRBJ2-7 NA 11 NA TRBV12-3/TRBV12-4 CASSSRYEQYF TGTGCCAGCAGTTCCCGTTACGAGCAGTACTTC
TRBJ1-1 TRBD1 14 NA TRBV30 CAWTGDRGYAEAFF TGTGCCTGGACGGGGGACAGGGGGTATGCTGAAGCTTTCTTT
TRBJ2-7 NA 11 NA TRBV5-1 CASSLTGEQYF TGCGCCAGCAGCTTGACGGGGGAGCAGTACTTC